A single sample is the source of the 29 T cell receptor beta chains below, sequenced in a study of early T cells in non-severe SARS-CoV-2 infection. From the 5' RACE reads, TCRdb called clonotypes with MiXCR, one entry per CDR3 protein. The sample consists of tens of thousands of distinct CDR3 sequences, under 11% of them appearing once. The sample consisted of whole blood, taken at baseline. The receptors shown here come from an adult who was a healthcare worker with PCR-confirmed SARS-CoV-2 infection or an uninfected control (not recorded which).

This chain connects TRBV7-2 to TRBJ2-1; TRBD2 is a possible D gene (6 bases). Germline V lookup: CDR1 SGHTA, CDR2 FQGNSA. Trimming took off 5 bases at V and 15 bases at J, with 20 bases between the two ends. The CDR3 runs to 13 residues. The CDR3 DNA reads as TGTGCCAGCAGCCCCATCGCCTTAGGGGAGGCGTTCTTC. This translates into CASSPIALGEAFF.

The CDR3 here is CASSLAVLANTIYF. In DNA, the CDR3 is TGTGCCAGCAGCTTAGCTGTTCTAGCAAACACCATATATTTT. The rearrangement uses TRBV7-9 and TRBJ1-3; D gene unclear. CDR1 is SEHNR and CDR2 is FQNEAQ in the germline V gene (reference sequence). V dropped 0 bases and J dropped 6 bases, with 9 bases sitting between them. The CDR3 has 14 amino acids. The variable domain in full, with the rest retrieved from reference TRBV7-9 and TRBJ1-3, is DTGVSQNPRHKITKRGQNVTFRCDPISEHNRLYWYRQTLGQGPEFLTYFQNEAQLEKSRLLSDRFSAERPKGSFSTLEIQRTEQGDSAMYLCASSLAVLANTIYFGEGSWLTVV.

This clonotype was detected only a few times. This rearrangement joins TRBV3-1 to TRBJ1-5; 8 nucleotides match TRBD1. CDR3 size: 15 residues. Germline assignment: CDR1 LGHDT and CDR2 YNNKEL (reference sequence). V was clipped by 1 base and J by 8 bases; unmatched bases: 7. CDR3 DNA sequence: TGTGCCAGCAGCCAAGGGCTACAGGGGGGAGAGCCCCAGCATTTT. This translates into CASSQGLQGGEPQHF.

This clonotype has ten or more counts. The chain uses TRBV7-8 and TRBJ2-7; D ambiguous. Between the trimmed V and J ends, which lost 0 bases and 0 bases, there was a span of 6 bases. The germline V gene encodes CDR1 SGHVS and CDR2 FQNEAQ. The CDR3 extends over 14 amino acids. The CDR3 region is CASSLAGLSYEQYF. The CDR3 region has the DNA TGTGCCAGCAGCTTAGCGGGCCTCTCCTACGAGCAGTACTTC.

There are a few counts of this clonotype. As DNA, the CDR3 is TGTGCCTCCTCGCCAATAGAACAAGAGACCCAGTACTTC. Protein product: CASSPIEQETQYF. V is TRBV19 and J is TRBJ2-5; no clear D. V lost 11 bases and J lost 2, with 15 bases in between. The V gene's germline CDR1 is LNHDA and CDR2 SQIVND (reference sequence). The length of the CDR3 is 13 residues.

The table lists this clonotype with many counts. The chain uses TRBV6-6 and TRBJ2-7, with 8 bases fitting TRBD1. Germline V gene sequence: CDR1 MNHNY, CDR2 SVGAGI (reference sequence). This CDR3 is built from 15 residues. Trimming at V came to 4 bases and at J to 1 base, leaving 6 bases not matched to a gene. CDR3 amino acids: CASSSFRDRSYEQYF. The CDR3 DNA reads TGTGCCAGCAGTTCGTTCCGGGACAGGTCCTACGAGCAGTACTTC.

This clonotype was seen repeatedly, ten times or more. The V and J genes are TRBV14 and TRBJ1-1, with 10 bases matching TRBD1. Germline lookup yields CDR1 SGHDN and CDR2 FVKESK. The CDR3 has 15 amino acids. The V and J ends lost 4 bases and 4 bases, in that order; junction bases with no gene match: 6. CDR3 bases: TGTGCCAGCAGCCGATTTGGACAGGGGGGCACTGAAGCTTTCTTT. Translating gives CASSRFGQGGTEAFF.

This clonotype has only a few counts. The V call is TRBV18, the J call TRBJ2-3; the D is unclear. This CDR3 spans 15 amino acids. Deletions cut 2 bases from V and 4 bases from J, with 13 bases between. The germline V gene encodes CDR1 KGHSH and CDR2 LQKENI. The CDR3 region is CASSPGDSQADTQYF. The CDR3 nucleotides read TGTGCCAGCTCACCAGGGGATTCGCAAGCAGATACGCAGTATTTT.

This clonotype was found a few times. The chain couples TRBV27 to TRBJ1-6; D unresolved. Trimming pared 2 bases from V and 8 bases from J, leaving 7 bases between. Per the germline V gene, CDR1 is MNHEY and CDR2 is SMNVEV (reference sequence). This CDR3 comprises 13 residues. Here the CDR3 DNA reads TGTGCCAGCAGTTTAATGCTCGATTCACCCCTCCACTTT. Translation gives CASSLMLDSPLHF.

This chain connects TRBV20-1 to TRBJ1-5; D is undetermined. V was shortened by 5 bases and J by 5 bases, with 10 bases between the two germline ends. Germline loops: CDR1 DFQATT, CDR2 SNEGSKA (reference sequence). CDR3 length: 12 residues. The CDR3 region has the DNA TGCAGTGCTTCTAAGCGGGATCAGCCCCAGCATTTT. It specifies CSASKRDQPQHF.

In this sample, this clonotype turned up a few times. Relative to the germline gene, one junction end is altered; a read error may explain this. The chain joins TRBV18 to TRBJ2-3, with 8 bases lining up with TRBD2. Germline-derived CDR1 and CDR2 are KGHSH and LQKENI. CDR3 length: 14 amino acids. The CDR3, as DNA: TGTGCCAGCTCGCCACTAGCGGACACAGATACGCAGTATTTT. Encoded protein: CASSPLADTDTQYF.

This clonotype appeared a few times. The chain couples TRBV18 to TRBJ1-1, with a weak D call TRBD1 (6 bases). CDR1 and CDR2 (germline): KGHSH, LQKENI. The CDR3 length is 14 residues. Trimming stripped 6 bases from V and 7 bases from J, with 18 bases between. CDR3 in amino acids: CASSRGTYTIEAFF. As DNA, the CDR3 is TGTGCCAGCTCCCGCGGGACATACACTATTGAAGCTTTCTTT.

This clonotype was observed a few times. The CDR3 here is CAIRPGHLDHNEQFF. CDR3 bases: TGTGCCATCAGGCCGGGACACCTCGACCACAATGAGCAGTTCTTC. This sequence joins TRBV10-3 and TRBJ2-1; a weak D match, TRBD1 (6 bases). V lost 6 bases and J lost 5, with 17 bases in between. Germline V gene data show CDR1 as ENHRY and CDR2 as SYGVKD. This CDR3 spans 15 amino acids.

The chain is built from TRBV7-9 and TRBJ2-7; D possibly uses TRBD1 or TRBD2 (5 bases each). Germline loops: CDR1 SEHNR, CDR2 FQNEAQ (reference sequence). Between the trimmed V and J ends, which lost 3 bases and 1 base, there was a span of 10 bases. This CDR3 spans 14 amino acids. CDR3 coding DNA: TGTGCCAGCAGCTTGGGGGTACGGTCCTACGAGCAGTACTTC. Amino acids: CASSLGVRSYEQYF.

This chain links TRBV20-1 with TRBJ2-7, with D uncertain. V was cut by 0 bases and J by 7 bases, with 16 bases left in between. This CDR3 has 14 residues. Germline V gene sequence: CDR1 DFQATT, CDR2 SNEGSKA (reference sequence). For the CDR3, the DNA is TGCAGTGCTAGAGATTCAACGGGTTTCGGTGAGCAGTACTTC. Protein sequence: CSARDSTGFGEQYF.

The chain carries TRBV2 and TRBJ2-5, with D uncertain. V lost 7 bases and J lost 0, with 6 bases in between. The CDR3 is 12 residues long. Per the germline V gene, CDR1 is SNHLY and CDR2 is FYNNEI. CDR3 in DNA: TGTGCCAGCAAGGCCAACCAAGAGACCCAGTACTTC. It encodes CASKANQETQYF. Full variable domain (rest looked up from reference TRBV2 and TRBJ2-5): EPEVTQTPSHQVTQMGQEVILRCVPISNHLYFYWYRQILGQKVEFLVSFYNNEISEKSEIFDDQFSVERPDGSNFTLKIRSTKLEDSAMYFCASKANQETQYFGPGTRLLVL.

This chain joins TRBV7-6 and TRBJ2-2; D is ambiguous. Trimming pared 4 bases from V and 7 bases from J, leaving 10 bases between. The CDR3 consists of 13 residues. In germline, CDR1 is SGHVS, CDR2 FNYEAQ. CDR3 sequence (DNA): TGTGCCAGCAGCTCGGCCCCGGGCGGGGAGCTGTTTTTT. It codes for CASSSAPGGELFF.

CDR3: CASSLDRSGFF. CDR3 in DNA: TGTGCCAGCAGCCTCGACAGGTCCGGGTTCTTC. The chain carries TRBV7-2 and TRBJ2-1, with a weak D call TRBD1 (6 bases). Trimming removed 5 bases from V and 15 bases from J, with 14 bases in between. The CDR3 is 11 residues long. CDR1 and CDR2 from the germline V gene are SGHTA and FQGNSA.

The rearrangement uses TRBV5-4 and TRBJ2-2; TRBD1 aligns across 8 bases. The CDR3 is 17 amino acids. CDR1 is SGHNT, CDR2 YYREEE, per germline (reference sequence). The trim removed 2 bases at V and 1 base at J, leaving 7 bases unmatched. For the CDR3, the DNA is TGTGCCAGCAGCTTAGCAGGGGGCACCCAGAACACCGGGGAGCTGTTTTTT. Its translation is CASSLAGGTQNTGELFF.

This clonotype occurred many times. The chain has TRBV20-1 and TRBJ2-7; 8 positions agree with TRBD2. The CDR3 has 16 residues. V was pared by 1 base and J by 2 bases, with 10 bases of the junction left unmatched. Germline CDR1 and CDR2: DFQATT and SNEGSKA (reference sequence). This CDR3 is CSARGIGRVSTYEQYF. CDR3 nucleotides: TGCAGTGCTAGAGGGATCGGGAGGGTCTCAACCTACGAGCAGTACTTC.

DNA for the CDR3: TGTGCCTGGAGTGTACGTTTAGCGGGAGGCTTCGAGCAGTACTTC. It encodes CAWSVRLAGGFEQYF. V and J are TRBV30 and TRBJ2-7; 10 bases map to TRBD2. Losses at the gene ends were 0 bases for V and 6 bases for J; bases not matched to a gene: 8. This CDR3 spans 15 amino acids. From germline, CDR1 is GTSNPN and CDR2 SVGIG (reference sequence).

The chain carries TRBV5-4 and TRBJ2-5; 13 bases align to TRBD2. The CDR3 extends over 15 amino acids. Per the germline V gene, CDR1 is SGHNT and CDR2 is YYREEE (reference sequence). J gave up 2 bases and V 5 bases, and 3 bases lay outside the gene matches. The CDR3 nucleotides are TGTGCCAGCAGGACTAGCGGGAGGCCACAAGAGACCCAGTACTTC. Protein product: CASRTSGRPQETQYF.

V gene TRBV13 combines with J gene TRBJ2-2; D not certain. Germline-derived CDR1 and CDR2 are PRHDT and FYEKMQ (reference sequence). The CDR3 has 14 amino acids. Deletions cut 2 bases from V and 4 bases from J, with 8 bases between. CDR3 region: CASSLSHITGELFF. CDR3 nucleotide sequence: TGTGCCAGCAGCTTATCGCACATCACCGGGGAGCTGTTTTTT.

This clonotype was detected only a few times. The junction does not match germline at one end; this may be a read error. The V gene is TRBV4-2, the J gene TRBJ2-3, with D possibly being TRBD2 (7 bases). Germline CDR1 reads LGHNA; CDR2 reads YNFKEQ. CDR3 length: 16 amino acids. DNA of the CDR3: TGTGCCAGCAGCCAAGGGGGGGGCTTTAGGGCAGATACGCAGTTTTTT. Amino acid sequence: CASSQGGGFRADTQFF.

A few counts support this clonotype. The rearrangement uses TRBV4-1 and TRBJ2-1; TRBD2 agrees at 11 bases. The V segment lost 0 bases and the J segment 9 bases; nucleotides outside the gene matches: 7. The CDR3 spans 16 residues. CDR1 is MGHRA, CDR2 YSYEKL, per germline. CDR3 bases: TGCGCCAGCAGCCAAGATCTTAGCGGGAGGGCCGTTGAGCAGTTCTTC. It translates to CASSQDLSGRAVEQFF.

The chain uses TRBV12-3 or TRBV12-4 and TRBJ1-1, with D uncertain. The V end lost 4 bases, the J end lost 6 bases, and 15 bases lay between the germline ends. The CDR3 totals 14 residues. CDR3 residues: CASSSDPLSAEAFF. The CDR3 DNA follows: TGTGCCAGCAGTTCAGACCCCCTAAGCGCTGAAGCTTTCTTT.

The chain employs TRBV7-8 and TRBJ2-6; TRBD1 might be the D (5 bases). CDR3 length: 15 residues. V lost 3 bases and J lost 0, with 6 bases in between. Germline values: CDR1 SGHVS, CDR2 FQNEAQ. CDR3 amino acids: CASSFRVSGANVLTF. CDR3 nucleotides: TGTGCCAGCAGCTTCAGGGTCTCTGGGGCCAACGTCCTGACTTTC.

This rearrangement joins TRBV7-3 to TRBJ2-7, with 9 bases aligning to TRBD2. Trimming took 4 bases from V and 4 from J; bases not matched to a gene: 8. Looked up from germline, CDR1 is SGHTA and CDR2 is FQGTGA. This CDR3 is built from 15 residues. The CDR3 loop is CASSYLAGAAYEQYF. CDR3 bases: TGTGCCAGCAGCTACTTAGCGGGAGCGGCATACGAGCAGTACTTC.

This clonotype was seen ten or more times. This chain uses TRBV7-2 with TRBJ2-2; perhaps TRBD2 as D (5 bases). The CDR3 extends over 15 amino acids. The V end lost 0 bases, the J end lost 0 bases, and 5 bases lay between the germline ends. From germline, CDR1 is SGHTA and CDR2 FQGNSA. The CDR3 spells CASSLAGTNTGELFF. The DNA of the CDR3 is TGTGCCAGCAGCTTAGCCGGGACGAACACCGGGGAGCTGTTTTTT.